A selection of T cell receptor beta chains follows, all from one sample in a study of blood T cell repertoires in COVID-19. Some clones are missing from TCRdb's copy, which holds only in-frame ones; the method was immunoSEQ multiplex PCR. This sample has about 180,000 clones, with roughly 85% found just once. Input material: PBMCs or T cells enriched from blood (not recorded which). The source is a young woman who had recovered from COVID-19. Each CDR3 is given with its conserved first and last residue. The D gene is left open where the match is weak. Where a row states a size, it is once, few, many or the class of an expanded clone; other rows omit it.

.	TRBJ2-5	TRBV7-2	.	TGTGCCAGCAGATCGCTCCGGACAGCCCTACAAGAGACCCAGTACTTC	CASRSLRTALQETQYF
TRBD2	TRBJ2-3	TRBV29-1	.	TGCAGCGTTCCCGTAGCGGGAGTGAGAGATACGCAGTATTTT	CSVPVAGVRDTQYF
TRBD2	TRBJ2-7	TRBV6-5	.	TGTGCCAGCAGGCCGGGACTAGGTGGGGACGAGCAGTACTTC	CASRPGLGGDEQYF
.	TRBJ1-1	TRBV6-5	.	TGTGCCGGCGGAGCCAGGGGCATGAACACTGAAGCTTTCTTT	CAGGARGMNTEAFF
TRBD1	TRBJ1-1	TRBV19	.	TGTGCCAGTAGTTCGCATTCGGGACAGAGAATATCTGAAGCTTTCTTT	CASSSHSGQRISEAFF
.	TRBJ2-1	TRBV6-1	.	TGTGCCAGCAGTGAAGCCAGCTCCTACAATGAGCAGTTCTTC	CASSEASSYNEQFF
.	TRBJ1-6	TRBV2	once	TGTGCCAGCAGTGAACTGGAGAGCTCCTATAATTCACCCCTCCACTTT	CASSELESSYNSPLHF
.	TRBJ2-7	TRBV9	.	TGTGCCAGCAGCTCACAACGGGACTCCGAGCGTCACGAGCAGTACTTC	CASSSQRDSERHEQYF
TRBD1	TRBJ2-2	TRBV30	.	TGTGCCCGTGAGACAGGGACGAACACCGGGGAGCTGTTTTTT	CARETGTNTGELFF
.	TRBJ2-7	TRBV7-9	.	TGTGCCAGCAGCTTAGCGGGGGACTTAAAACCCTACGAGCAGTACTTC	CASSLAGDLKPYEQYF
TRBD1	TRBJ2-7	TRBV28	.	TGTGCCAGCAGTCCCTCCGGGACAGGGCTCTACGAGCAGTACTTC	CASSPSGTGLYEQYF
.	TRBJ2-6	TRBV11-2	.	TGTGCCAGCAGCTTTGAATCCGGGGCTGGGGCCAACGTCCTGACTTTC	CASSFESGAGANVLTF
TRBD2	TRBJ2-5	TRBV30	.	TGTGCCTGGAGTGTCGGCGGGAGGGGTGGAGAGACCCAGTACTTC	CAWSVGGRGGETQYF
.	TRBJ2-7	TRBV24-1	.	TGTGCCACATCAACGTCGGGGTACGAGCAGTACTTC	CATSTSGYEQYF
TRBD2	TRBJ2-1	TRBV4-2	few	TGTGCCAGCAGCCAACCTAGCGGGCCCCTCAATGAGCAGTTCTTC	CASSQPSGPLNEQFF
.	TRBJ1-1	TRBV19	.	TGTGCCAGTAGTATAGGTGCGGGGACGCAGAACACTGAAGCTTTCTTT	CASSIGAGTQNTEAFF
.	TRBJ1-1	TRBV19	.	TGTGCCAGTAGTAACAGTCTGAACACTGAAGCTTTCTTT	CASSNSLNTEAFF
TRBD2	TRBJ2-5	TRBV5-8	.	TGTGCCAGCAGCCCTCGACTAGCGGGGGGACAAGAGACCCAGTACTTC	CASSPRLAGGQETQYF
.	TRBJ1-1	TRBV11-2	.	TGTGCCAGCAGCACCCTCAGGGGCCCGGACACTGAAGCTTTCTTT	CASSTLRGPDTEAFF
.	TRBJ1-2	TRBV19	.	TGTGCCAGTAGTGAGGGATTTAACTATGGCTACACCTTC	CASSEGFNYGYTF
TRBD2	TRBJ2-2	TRBV7-8	.	TGTGCCAGCAGTCCTACAGCCCTAGCGGGAGACACCGGGGAGCTGTTTTTT	CASSPTALAGDTGELFF
.	TRBJ1-5	TRBV19	.	TGTGCCAGTAGAGAGACAGACAATAGCAATCAGCCCCAGCATTTT	CASRETDNSNQPQHF
TRBD1	TRBJ2-7	TRBV4-1	.	TGCGCCAGCAGCTTGACAGGGTACGAGCAGTACTTC	CASSLTGYEQYF
.	TRBJ1-1	TRBV6-5	.	TGTGCCAGCAGTTACCGAGAGGGGGTGAAGAACACTGAAGCTTTCTTT	CASSYREGVKNTEAFF
TRBD1	TRBJ2-2	TRBV2	.	TGTGCCAGCAGTGTCCCGACGACAGGGGAAATTGCCGGGGAGCTGTTTTTT	CASSVPTTGEIAGELFF
.	TRBJ1-5	TRBV4-1	.	TGCGCCAGCAGCCACCCGCTCGGGCCCCAGCATTTT	CASSHPLGPQHF
.	TRBJ1-2	TRBV5-1	.	TGCGCCAGCAGCGAAAAAGACAGGAGCGCTAACTATGGCTACACCTTC	CASSEKDRSANYGYTF
.	TRBJ1-2	TRBV29-1	.	TGCAGCGTCTCGGGGGGAAACTATGGCTACACCTTC	CSVSGGNYGYTF
TRBD1	TRBJ1-2	TRBV28	few	TGTGCCAGCAGTTTTACAGGGGGAGGAAACTATGGCTACACCTTC	CASSFTGGGNYGYTF
TRBD1	TRBJ1-1	TRBV7-2	.	TGTGCCAGCAGCCTGGACAGGAGGGACACTGAAGCTTTCTTT	CASSLDRRDTEAFF
.	TRBJ1-5	TRBV5-4	.	TGTGCCAGCAGCCGATTCGAGACAGGCCCCGGGCGGAATCAGCCCCAGCATTTT	CASSRFETGPGRNQPQHF
TRBD1	TRBJ1-2	TRBV28	once	TGTGCCAGCAGCCTACAGGGGAGGAACTATGGCTACACCTTC	CASSLQGRNYGYTF
.	TRBJ2-7	TRBV19	.	TGTGCCAGTAGTATACAGGGCCGCTACGAGCAGTACTTC	CASSIQGRYEQYF
.	TRBJ1-1	TRBV19	few	TGTGCCAGTAGTATAGGATCACAGGGTTCTGAAGCTTTCTTT	CASSIGSQGSEAFF
.	TRBJ2-2	TRBV19	many	TGTGCCAGTAGTACTAGACTAGGGGACACCGGGGAGCTGTTTTTT	CASSTRLGDTGELFF
.	TRBJ2-7	TRBV18	.	TGTGCCAGCTCACGGAACGGGAACGAGCAGTACTTC	CASSRNGNEQYF
.	TRBJ1-1	TRBV28	.	TGTGCCAGCAGTTTCTCAGGGGCGCAGGACACTGAAGCTTTCTTT	CASSFSGAQDTEAFF
TRBD1	TRBJ1-6	TRBV6-6	.	TGTGCCAGCAGGGATAGGGGGCTTCGGGATTCACCCCTCCACTTT	CASRDRGLRDSPLHF
TRBD2	TRBJ2-5	TRBV2	.	TGTGCCAGCAGTCCCCGGGACTACCCCTTGCAGACCCAGTACTTC	CASSPRDYPLQTQYF
.	TRBJ1-1	TRBV11-2	.	TGTGCCAGCAGCTTCCCTGGGGCGGCGGAAGCTTTCTTT	CASSFPGAAEAFF
TRBD1	TRBJ1-5	TRBV6-2/TRBV6-3	.	TGTGCCAGCAGTTACACGATCGGACAGGGAAGTAGTCAGCCCCAGCATTTT	CASSYTIGQGSSQPQHF
TRBD1	TRBJ2-2	TRBV7-2	.	TGTGCCAGCAGCCCACAGGGGGCCGGGGAGCTGTTTTTT	CASSPQGAGELFF
TRBD1	TRBJ1-1	TRBV11-2	.	TGTGCCAGCAACCGACAGGGGGCCAACACTGAAGCTTTCTTT	CASNRQGANTEAFF
TRBD1	TRBJ1-5	TRBV11-2	few	TGTGCCAGCAGCTTTGGGCAGGGGGCCGAGCAGCCCCAGCATTTT	CASSFGQGAEQPQHF
.	TRBJ1-1	TRBV6-5	.	TGTGCCAGCAGTACAGGGAACACTGAAGCTTTCTTT	CASSTGNTEAFF
.	TRBJ2-5	TRBV4-2	.	TGTGCCAGCAGCCAGGCTGGGGGCCACGGCACGTCCCAAGAGACCCAGTACTTC	CASSQAGGHGTSQETQYF
.	TRBJ2-1	TRBV20-1	.	TGCAGTGCTAGCTCGCCGAGTGGGCAGTTCTTC	CSASSPSGQFF
.	TRBJ1-2	TRBV7-6	.	TGTGCCAGCAGCGCGGAGGTCAGCTATGGCTACACCTTC	CASSAEVSYGYTF
TRBD1	TRBJ1-1	TRBV9	once	TGTGCCAGCAGTTCCGGACAGGGGCAAGCTTTCTTT	CASSSGQGQAFF
.	TRBJ2-6	TRBV21-1	.	TGTGCCAGCAGCAAGATTCAGCGGGTCTCTGGGGCCAACGTCCTGACTTTC	CASSKIQRVSGANVLTF
.	TRBJ1-2	TRBV10-1	.	TGCGCCAGCAGTGAGCCTAGTTTGCTCAGGGAGGTGGTGGGCTACACCTTC	CASSEPSLLREVVGYTF
TRBD2	TRBJ2-1	TRBV19	.	TGTGCCAGTAGGGGACTAGCGGGAAATGGCTACAATGAGCAGTTCTTC	CASRGLAGNGYNEQFF
TRBD1	TRBJ1-1	TRBV28	.	TGTGCCAGCAGTTTCCCGGACAGGGGTGGCACTGAAGCTTTCTTT	CASSFPDRGGTEAFF
.	TRBJ1-1	TRBV7-9	few	TGTGCCAGCAGCTTAAGCAGGGACACTGAAGCTTTCTTT	CASSLSRDTEAFF
.	TRBJ1-2	TRBV7-2	.	TGTGCCAGCAGCCCTACGGGCAGGGTGGGTGGCTACACCTTC	CASSPTGRVGGYTF
TRBD2	TRBJ2-3	TRBV19	few	TGTGCCAGTAGTGCCGGGACTAGACAATTAGATACGCAGTATTTT	CASSAGTRQLDTQYF
TRBD2	TRBJ2-1	TRBV10-1	.	TGCGCCAGCAGTGAGGTGGCTAGCGGGGGGGATATGGGCGAGCAGTTCTTC	CASSEVASGGDMGEQFF
.	TRBJ1-1	TRBV5-1	.	TGCGCCAGCAGCTTATTGGCGGAGAACACTGAAGCTTTCTTT	CASSLLAENTEAFF
.	TRBJ1-2	TRBV2	.	TGTGCCAGCAGTCGGGCCGCGGGGGACTATGGCTACACCTTC	CASSRAAGDYGYTF
.	TRBJ2-7	TRBV30	.	TGTGCCTGGAGTCGCAGCTACGAGCAGTACTTC	CAWSRSYEQYF